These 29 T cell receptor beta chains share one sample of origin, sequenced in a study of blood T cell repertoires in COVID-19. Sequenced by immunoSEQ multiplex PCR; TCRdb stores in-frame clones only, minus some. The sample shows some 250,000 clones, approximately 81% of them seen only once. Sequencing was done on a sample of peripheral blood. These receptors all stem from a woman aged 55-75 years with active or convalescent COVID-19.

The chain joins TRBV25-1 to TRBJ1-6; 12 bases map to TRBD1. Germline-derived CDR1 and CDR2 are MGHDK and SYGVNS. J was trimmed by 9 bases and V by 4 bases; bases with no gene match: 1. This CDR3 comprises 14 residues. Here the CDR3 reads CASSGDRGPSPLHF. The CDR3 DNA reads TGTGCCAGCAGTGGGGACAGGGGGCCTTCACCCCTCCACTTT.

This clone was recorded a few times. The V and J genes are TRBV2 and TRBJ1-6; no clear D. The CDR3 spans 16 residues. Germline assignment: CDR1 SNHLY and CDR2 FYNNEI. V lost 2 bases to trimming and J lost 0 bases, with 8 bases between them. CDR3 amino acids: CASSESPSSYNSPLHF. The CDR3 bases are TGTGCCAGCAGTGAATCACCGAGCTCCTATAATTCACCCCTCCACTTT. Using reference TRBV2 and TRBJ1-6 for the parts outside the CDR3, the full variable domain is EPEVTQTPSHQVTQMGQEVILRCVPISNHLYFYWYRQILGQKVEFLVSFYNNEISEKSEIFDDQFSVERPDGSNFTLKIRSTKLEDSAMYFCASSESPSSYNSPLHFGNGTRLTVT.

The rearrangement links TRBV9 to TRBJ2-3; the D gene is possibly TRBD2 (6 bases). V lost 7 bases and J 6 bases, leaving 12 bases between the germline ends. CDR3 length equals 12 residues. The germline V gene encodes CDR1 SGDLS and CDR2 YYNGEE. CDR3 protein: CASGGNWDTQYF. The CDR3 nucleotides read TGTGCCAGCGGGGGGAATTGGGATACGCAGTATTTT.

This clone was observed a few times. This CDR3 reads CASSSGRGTAGELFF. The CDR3 DNA reads TGTGCCAGCAGCTCTGGACGGGGGACGGCCGGGGAGCTGTTTTTT. The chain carries TRBV6-5 and TRBJ2-2, with D perhaps matching TRBD2 (6 bases). This CDR3 region has 15 residues. The V gene's germline CDR1 is MNHEY and CDR2 SVGAGI. V was shortened by 6 bases and J by 6 bases, with 17 bases between the two germline ends.

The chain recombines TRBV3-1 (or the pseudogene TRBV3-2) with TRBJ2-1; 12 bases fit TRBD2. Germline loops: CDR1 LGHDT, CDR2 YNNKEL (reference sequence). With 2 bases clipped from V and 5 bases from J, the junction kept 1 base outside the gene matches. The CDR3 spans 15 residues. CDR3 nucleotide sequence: TGTGCCAGCAGCCAACTAGCGGGGGGGAACAATGAGCAGTTCTTC. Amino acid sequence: CASSQLAGGNNEQFF.

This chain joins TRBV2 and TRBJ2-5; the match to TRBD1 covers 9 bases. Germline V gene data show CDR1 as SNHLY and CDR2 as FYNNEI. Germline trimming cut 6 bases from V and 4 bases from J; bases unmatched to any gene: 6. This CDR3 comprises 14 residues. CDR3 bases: TGTGCCAGCAGCCGGACAGGGGTACGAGAGACCCAGTACTTC. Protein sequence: CASSRTGVRETQYF.

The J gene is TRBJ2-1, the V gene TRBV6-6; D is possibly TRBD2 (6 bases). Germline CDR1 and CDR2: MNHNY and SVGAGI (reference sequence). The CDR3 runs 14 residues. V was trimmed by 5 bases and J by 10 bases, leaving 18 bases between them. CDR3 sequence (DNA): TGTGCCAGCAGTCCGGCGGGACCCCCATCGGAGCAGTTCTTC. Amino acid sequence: CASSPAGPPSEQFF.

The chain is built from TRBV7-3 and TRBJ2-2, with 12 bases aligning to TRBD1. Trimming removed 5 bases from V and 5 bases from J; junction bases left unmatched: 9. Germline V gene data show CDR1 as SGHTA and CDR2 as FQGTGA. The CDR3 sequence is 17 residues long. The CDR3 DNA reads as TGTGCCAGCAGCATATACGGGACAGGGGGCAGGACCGGGGAGCTGTTTTTT. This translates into CASSIYGTGGRTGELFF.

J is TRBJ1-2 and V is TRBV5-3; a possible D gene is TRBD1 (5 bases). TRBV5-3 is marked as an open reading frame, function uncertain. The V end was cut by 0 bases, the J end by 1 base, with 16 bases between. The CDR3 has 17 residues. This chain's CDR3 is CARSLVGGRRGNYGYTF. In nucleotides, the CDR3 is TGTGCCAGAAGCTTGGTCGGGGGTAGGAGAGGTAACTATGGCTACACCTTC.

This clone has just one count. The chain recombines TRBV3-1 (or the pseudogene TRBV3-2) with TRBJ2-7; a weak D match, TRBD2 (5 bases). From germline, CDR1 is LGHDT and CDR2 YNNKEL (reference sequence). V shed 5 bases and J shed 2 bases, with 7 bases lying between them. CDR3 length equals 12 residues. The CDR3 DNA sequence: TGTGCCAGCAGCTTCGGGGCCTACGAGCAGTACTTC. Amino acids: CASSFGAYEQYF.

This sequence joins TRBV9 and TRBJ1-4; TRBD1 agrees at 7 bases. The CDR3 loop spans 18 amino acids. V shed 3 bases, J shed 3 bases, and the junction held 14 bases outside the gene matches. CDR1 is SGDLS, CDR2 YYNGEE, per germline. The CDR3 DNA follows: TGTGCCAGCAGCGGGGCGACGGGACAGTTTGTTTCTAATGAAAAACTGTTTTTT. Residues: CASSGATGQFVSNEKLFF.

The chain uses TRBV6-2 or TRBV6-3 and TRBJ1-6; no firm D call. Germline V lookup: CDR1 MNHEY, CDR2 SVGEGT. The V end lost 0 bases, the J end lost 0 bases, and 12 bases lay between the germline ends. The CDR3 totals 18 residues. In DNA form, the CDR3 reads TGTGCCAGCAGTTACTCGCGAGTATCAAGCTCCTATAATTCACCCCTCCACTTT. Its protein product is CASSYSRVSSSYNSPLHF.

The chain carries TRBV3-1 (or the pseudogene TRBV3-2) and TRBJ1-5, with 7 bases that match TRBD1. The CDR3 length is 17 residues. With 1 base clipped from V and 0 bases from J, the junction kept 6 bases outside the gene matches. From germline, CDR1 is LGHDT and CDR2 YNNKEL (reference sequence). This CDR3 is CASSQGQGVYSNQPQHF. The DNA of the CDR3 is TGTGCCAGCAGCCAAGGACAGGGTGTCTATAGCAATCAGCCCCAGCATTTT.

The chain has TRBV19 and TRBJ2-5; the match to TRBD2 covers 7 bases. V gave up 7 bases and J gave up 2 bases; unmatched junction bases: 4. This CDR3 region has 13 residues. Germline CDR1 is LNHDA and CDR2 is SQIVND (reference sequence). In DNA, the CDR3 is TGTGCCAGTAACCGGGGGGTGCAAGAGACCCAGTACTTC. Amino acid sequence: CASNRGVQETQYF. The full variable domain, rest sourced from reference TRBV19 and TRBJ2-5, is DGGITQSPKYLFRKEGQNVTLSCEQNLNHDAMYWYRQDPGQGLRLIYYSQIVNDFQKGDIAEGYSVSREKKESFPLTVTSAQKNPTAFYLCASNRGVQETQYFGPGTRLLVL.

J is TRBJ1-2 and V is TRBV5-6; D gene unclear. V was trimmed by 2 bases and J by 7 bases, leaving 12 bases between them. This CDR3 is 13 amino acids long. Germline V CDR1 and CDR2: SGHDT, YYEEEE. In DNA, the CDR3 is TGTGCCAGCAGCTTTAAACCTCCGGGTGGCTACACCTTC. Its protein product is CASSFKPPGGYTF.

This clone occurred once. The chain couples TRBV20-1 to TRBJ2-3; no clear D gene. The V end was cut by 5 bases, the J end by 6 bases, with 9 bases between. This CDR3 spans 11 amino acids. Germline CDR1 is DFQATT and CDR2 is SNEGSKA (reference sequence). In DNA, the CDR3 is TGCAGTGCTCGGTGGGCCGATACGCAGTATTTT. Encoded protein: CSARWADTQYF.

The CDR3 DNA follows: TGTGCCAGCAGTTACTCGATAGCGGATTCGAACACTGAAGCTTTCTTT. Encoded protein: CASSYSIADSNTEAFF. This sequence joins TRBV6-6 and TRBJ1-1; D unclear. The CDR3 sequence is 16 residues long. V was clipped by 0 bases and J by 1 base, with 12 bases between them. CDR1 MNHNY and CDR2 SVGAGI come from the germline V gene (reference sequence).

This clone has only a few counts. The CDR3 sequence: CATETGSTGNTIYF. The CDR3 coding sequence is TGTGCCACCGAAACAGGGTCGACTGGAAACACCATATATTTT. The chain is built from TRBV6-5 and TRBJ1-3; D might be TRBD1 (6 bases). Germline lookup yields CDR1 MNHEY and CDR2 SVGAGI. With 10 bases removed from V and 2 bases from J, the gap between germline ends came to 15 bases. This CDR3 region has 14 residues.

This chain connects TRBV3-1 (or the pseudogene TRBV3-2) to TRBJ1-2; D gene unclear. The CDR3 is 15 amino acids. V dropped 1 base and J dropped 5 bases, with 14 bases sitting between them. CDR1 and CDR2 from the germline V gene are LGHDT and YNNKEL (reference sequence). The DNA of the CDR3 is TGTGCCAGCAGCCAAGCTCTAGAAGGAGGATATGGCTACACCTTC. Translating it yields CASSQALEGGYGYTF.

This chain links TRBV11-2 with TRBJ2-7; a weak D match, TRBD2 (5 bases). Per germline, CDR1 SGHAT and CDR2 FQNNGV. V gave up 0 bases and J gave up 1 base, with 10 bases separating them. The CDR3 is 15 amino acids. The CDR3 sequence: CASSLDPAESYEQYF. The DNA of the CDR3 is TGTGCCAGCAGCTTAGATCCAGCGGAATCCTACGAGCAGTACTTC.

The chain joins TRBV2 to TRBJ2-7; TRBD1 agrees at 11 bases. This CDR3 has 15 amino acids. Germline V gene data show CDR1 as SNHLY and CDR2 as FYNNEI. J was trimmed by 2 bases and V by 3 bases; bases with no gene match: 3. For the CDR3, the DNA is TGTGCCAGCAGTGAGGGGACAGGGGGAACCTACGAGCAGTACTTC. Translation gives CASSEGTGGTYEQYF.

The CDR3: CASSQRAEAFF. Here the CDR3 DNA reads TGTGCCAGCAGCCAGAGGGCTGAAGCTTTCTTT. This rearrangement joins TRBV16 to TRBJ1-1; D gene unclear. This CDR3 has 11 residues. Trimming took 3 bases from V and 6 from J, leaving 5 bases between them. Germline-derived CDR1 and CDR2 are KGHSY and FQNENV.

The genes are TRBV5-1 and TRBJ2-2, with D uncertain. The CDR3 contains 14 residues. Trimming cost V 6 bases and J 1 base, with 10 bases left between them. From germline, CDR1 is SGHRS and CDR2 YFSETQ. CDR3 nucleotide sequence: TGCGCCAGCACCCCCTCCCGGAACACCGGGGAGCTGTTTTTT. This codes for CASTPSRNTGELFF.

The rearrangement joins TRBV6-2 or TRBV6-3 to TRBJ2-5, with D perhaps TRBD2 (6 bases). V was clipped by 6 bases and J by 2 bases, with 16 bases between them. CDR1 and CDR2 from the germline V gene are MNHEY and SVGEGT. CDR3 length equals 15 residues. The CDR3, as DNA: TGTGCCAGCAGCCAATACCCGGGGAGGCAAGAGACCCAGTACTTC. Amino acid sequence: CASSQYPGRQETQYF.

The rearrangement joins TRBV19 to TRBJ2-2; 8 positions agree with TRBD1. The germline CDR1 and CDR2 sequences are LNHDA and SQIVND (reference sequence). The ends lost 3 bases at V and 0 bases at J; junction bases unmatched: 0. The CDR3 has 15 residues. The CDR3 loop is CASSMDRANTGELFF. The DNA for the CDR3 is TGTGCCAGTAGTATGGACAGGGCGAACACCGGGGAGCTGTTTTTT.

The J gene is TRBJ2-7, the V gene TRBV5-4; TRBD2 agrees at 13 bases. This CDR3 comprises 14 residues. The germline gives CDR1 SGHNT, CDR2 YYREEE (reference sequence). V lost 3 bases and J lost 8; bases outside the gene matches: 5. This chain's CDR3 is CASSSGLAGLKQYF. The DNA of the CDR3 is TGTGCCAGCAGCTCGGGACTAGCGGGGCTCAAGCAGTACTTC.

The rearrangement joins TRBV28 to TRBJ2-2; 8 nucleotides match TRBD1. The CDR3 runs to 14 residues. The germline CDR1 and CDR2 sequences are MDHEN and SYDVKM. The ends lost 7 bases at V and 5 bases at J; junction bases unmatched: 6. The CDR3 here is CASKIQGDTGELFF. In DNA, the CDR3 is TGTGCCAGCAAGATACAGGGGGATACCGGGGAGCTGTTTTTT.

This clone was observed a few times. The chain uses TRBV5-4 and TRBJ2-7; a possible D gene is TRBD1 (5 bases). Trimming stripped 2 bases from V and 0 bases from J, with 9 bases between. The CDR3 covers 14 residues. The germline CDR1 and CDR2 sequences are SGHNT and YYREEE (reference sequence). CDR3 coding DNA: TGTGCCAGCAGCTTTACAGGTAGCTCCTACGAGCAGTACTTC. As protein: CASSFTGSSYEQYF.

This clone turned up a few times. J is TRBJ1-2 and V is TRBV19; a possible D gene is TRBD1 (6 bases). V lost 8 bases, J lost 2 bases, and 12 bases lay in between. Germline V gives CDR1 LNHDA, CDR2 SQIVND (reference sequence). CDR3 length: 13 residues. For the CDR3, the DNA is TGTGCCAGTTCTGGACAGCACAACTATGGCTACACCTTC. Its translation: CASSGQHNYGYTF.